Following are 23 T cell receptor beta chains from one sample sequenced in a study of T cell repertoires in cytomegalovirus infection. TCRdb re-derived calls from the reads in MiXCR, one entry per CDR3 protein. The data contain approximately 500,000 distinct CDR3 sequences, over 9% of them singletons. Sequenced input: PBMCs. The receptors stem from a human donor in good health (CMV status not recorded). Some clones in this sample may be carry-over from other donors' samples.

This clonotype was seen only a few times. The rearrangement links TRBV18 to TRBJ1-6; the match to TRBD1 covers 8 bases. The CDR3 is 14 residues long. The trim removed 3 bases at V and 8 bases at J, leaving 3 bases unmatched. CDR1 and CDR2 (germline): KGHSH, LQKENI. DNA of the CDR3: TGTGCCAGCTCACCGGACAGGGCCCATTCACCCCTCCACTTT. Its translation is CASSPDRAHSPLHF.

The rearrangement uses TRBV19 and TRBJ1-1; 7 nucleotides agree with TRBD1. V lost 3 bases to trimming and J lost 0 bases; unmatched junction nucleotides: 7. The length of the CDR3 is 16 residues. CDR1 is LNHDA, CDR2 SQIVND, per germline (reference sequence). The CDR3 nucleotides read TGTGCCAGTAGTATCCCCCGGGACAGACTGAACACTGAAGCTTTCTTT. Translated: CASSIPRDRLNTEAFF.

This clonotype was seen a few times. The chain couples TRBV12-3 or TRBV12-4 to TRBJ1-1; D remains ambiguous. The length of the CDR3 is 13 residues. V lost 7 bases to trimming and J lost 6 bases, with 15 bases between them. CDR3 bases: TGTGCCAGCATCCCTGAGGGCAGGCCTGAAGCTTTCTTT. This gives the protein CASIPEGRPEAFF.

This clonotype was observed at least ten times. This rearrangement joins TRBV11-2 to TRBJ1-2; tentative D call: TRBD1 (6 bases). V was clipped by 5 bases and J by 4 bases, with 14 bases between them. The CDR3 covers 14 residues. Germline loops: CDR1 SGHAT, CDR2 FQNNGV. The CDR3: CASSLNRAGYGYTF. As DNA, the CDR3 is TGTGCCAGCAGCCTCAACAGGGCTGGCTATGGCTACACCTTC.

This clonotype showed up just a few times. The chain employs TRBV20-1 and TRBJ2-2; possible D gene TRBD2, 6 bases. The V end lost 3 bases, the J end lost 6 bases, and 20 bases lay between the germline ends. Germline V lookup: CDR1 DFQATT, CDR2 SNEGSKA (reference sequence). This CDR3 spans 16 amino acids. In DNA form, the CDR3 reads TGCAGTGCTAGCAAAAACCTAGCGAGTGTGTCCGGGGAGCTGTTTTTT. This sequence encodes CSASKNLASVSGELFF.

The sample holds many counts of this clonotype. The chain combines TRBV7-9 with TRBJ2-2; 11 bases align to TRBD2. CDR3 length equals 16 residues. From germline, CDR1 is SEHNR and CDR2 FQNEAQ (reference sequence). Trimming took 5 bases from V and 4 from J; bases not matched to a gene: 6. The CDR3 here is CASSPLAGGPTGELFF. As DNA, the CDR3 is TGTGCCAGCAGCCCGCTAGCGGGAGGCCCCACCGGGGAGCTGTTTTTT.

This clonotype has ten or more counts. The V and J genes are TRBV5-6 and TRBJ1-1; no clear D. Germline assignment: CDR1 SGHDT and CDR2 YYEEEE. This CDR3 spans 14 amino acids. V was trimmed by 5 bases and J by 3 bases, leaving 14 bases between them. CDR3 in DNA: TGTGCCAGCAGGACCATAGGAGTCGACACTGAAGCTTTCTTT. The encoded protein is CASRTIGVDTEAFF.

The CDR3 DNA reads as TGCGCCAGCAGCCAAGACCCTCTTGGGGCGGCGGGGACAGTTTTCGACGAGCAGTACTTC. Its protein product is CASSQDPLGAAGTVFDEQYF. This chain uses TRBV4-1 with TRBJ2-7, with a tentative D call TRBD1 (7 bases). V was shortened by 0 bases and J by 5 bases, with 29 bases between the two germline ends. The CDR3 spans 20 residues. Germline loops: CDR1 MGHRA, CDR2 YSYEKL.

This clonotype was picked up many times. V usage is TRBV4-1 and J usage is TRBJ2-1, with TRBD2 matching over 12 bases. In germline, CDR1 is MGHRA, CDR2 YSYEKL. There are 17 residues in the CDR3. V was clipped by 1 base and J by 6 bases; unmatched bases: 7. The CDR3 region has the DNA TGCGCCAGCAGCCAAGGAAGGGGGACTAGCGGGCGCAATGAGCAGTTCTTC. Its protein is CASSQGRGTSGRNEQFF.

At least ten counts were recorded for this clonotype. This chain joins TRBV12-3 or TRBV12-4 and TRBJ2-3; 13 bases agree with TRBD2. V dropped 4 bases and J dropped 5; count of bases not matched to a gene: 15. The CDR3 covers 19 residues. The CDR3 DNA is TGTGCCAGCAGTTCAAGGCCGGGACTAGCGGGAATTTTTCAAGATACGCAGTATTTT. Encoded protein: CASSSRPGLAGIFQDTQYF.

The sample holds many counts of this clonotype. The chain has TRBV6-5 and TRBJ2-5; D is unresolved. With 0 bases removed from V and 3 bases from J, the gap between germline ends came to 11 bases. The CDR3 extends over 15 amino acids. Germline-derived CDR1 and CDR2 are MNHEY and SVGAGI. In DNA form, the CDR3 reads TGTGCCAGCAGTTACTCTGTTTCGGAGAAAGAGACCCAGTACTTC. This sequence encodes CASSYSVSEKETQYF.

This clonotype was recorded many times. The V gene is TRBV4-2, the J gene TRBJ2-1; tentatively, D is TRBD1 or TRBD2 (5 bases each). The CDR3 has 15 amino acids. Germline CDR1 reads LGHNA; CDR2 reads YNFKEQ. V lost 1 base, J lost 9 bases, and 16 bases lay in between. CDR3 sequence: CASSQVGDPSVEQFF. The CDR3 DNA sequence: TGTGCCAGCAGCCAAGTGGGGGACCCCTCTGTTGAGCAGTTCTTC.

This clonotype was recorded many times. The gene calls are TRBV28 and TRBJ2-5; D is possibly TRBD1 (5 bases). V was cut by 5 bases and J by 4 bases, with 14 bases left in between. Germline V gives CDR1 MDHEN, CDR2 SYDVKM. This CDR3 contains 14 residues. Here the CDR3 reads CASSIRQPPETQYF. CDR3 bases: TGTGCCAGCAGTATCCGACAGCCCCCAGAGACCCAGTACTTC.

This clonotype has more than one count but fewer than ten. CDR3 sequence (DNA): TGTGCCAGTAGTCGGGACTGGGGCAATGAGCAGTTCTTC. The encoded protein is CASSRDWGNEQFF. The chain has TRBV19 and TRBJ2-1; D is perhaps TRBD2 (6 bases). Germline V gene data show CDR1 as LNHDA and CDR2 as SQIVND (reference sequence). Trimming cost V 5 bases and J 6 bases, with 11 bases left between them. The CDR3 sequence is 13 residues long.

As regards this clonotype: A much larger clone differs from this one at a single base, so this may be a read error. This chain links TRBV28 with TRBJ2-1; D perhaps matches TRBD2 (5 bases). Judging by the DNA end, TRBJ2-7 fits better; the J call may be wrong. The CDR3 length is 14 residues. From germline, CDR1 is MDHEN and CDR2 SYDVKM. CDR3 DNA sequence: TGTGCCAGCAGTTTTTCCCTCTCGGGGAATGAGCAGTACTTC. This translates into CASSFSLSGNEQYF.

This clonotype came up a few times. This rearrangement joins TRBV27 to TRBJ2-5, with D possibly matching TRBD1 (6 bases). Trimming removed 11 bases at V and 1 base at J, with 26 bases between. The CDR3 runs 17 residues. The germline V gene has CDR1 MNHEY and CDR2 SMNVEV (reference sequence). CDR3 coding DNA: TGTGCCCTGCCAGCACTTCTCCCCGGACAGATCCAAGAGACCCAGTACTTC. Residues: CALPALLPGQIQETQYF.

The V and J genes are TRBV3-1 and TRBJ2-1; D may be TRBD2 (7 bases). This CDR3 is built from 15 residues. The V gene lost 4 bases and the J gene lost 8 bases, with 18 bases spanning the gap. The germline V gene encodes CDR1 LGHDT and CDR2 YNNKEL (reference sequence). The CDR3 loop is CASSPLGGATHEQFF. The DNA for the CDR3 is TGTGCCAGCAGCCCCTTAGGGGGGGCGACCCATGAGCAGTTCTTC.

The sample holds many counts of this clonotype. The chain links TRBV28 to TRBJ2-7; unclear D gene. The CDR3 totals 14 residues. Germline CDR1 is MDHEN and CDR2 is SYDVKM. Trimming removed 10 bases at V and 1 base at J, with 17 bases between. The CDR3 reads CATYGQVRSYEQYF. The CDR3 DNA reads as TGTGCCACCTACGGCCAGGTACGATCCTACGAGCAGTACTTC.

Points on this clonotype: A much larger clone differs by one base, so this may be a read error. J is TRBJ1-1 and V is TRBV7-9; tentative D call: TRBD1 (5 bases). The CDR3 loop spans 15 amino acids. The germline V gene encodes CDR1 SEHNR and CDR2 FQNEAQ (reference sequence). DNA of the CDR3: TGTGCCAGCAGGGGCCTCGGGGGAGAGGTCACTGGAGCTTTCTTT. Translated, it gives CASRGLGGEVTGAFF.

This clonotype appeared many times. The J gene is TRBJ2-3, the V gene TRBV20-1; 13 nucleotides align to TRBD2. The germline gives CDR1 DFQATT, CDR2 SNEGSKA (reference sequence). This CDR3 contains 20 residues. CDR3 sequence (DNA): TGCAGCGCCCTTGAAGCTCCCCCGTGGACTAGCGGGAGTGTGACAGATACGCAGTATTTT. Translated, it gives CSALEAPPWTSGSVTDTQYF.

The chain combines TRBV24-1 with TRBJ2-1; TRBD2 matches 8 bases. V shed 6 bases and J 13 bases; nucleotides not matched to a gene: 4. The CDR3 covers 11 residues. Germline V lookup: CDR1 KGHDR, CDR2 SFDVKD. The CDR3 coding sequence is TGTGCCACCAGTTCCGGGACTAGTCAGTTCTTC. This encodes CATSSGTSQFF.

The table lists this clonotype with many counts. This chain uses TRBV30 with TRBJ1-4, with D unresolved. Looked up from germline, CDR1 is GTSNPN and CDR2 is SVGIG (reference sequence). CDR3 length: 12 amino acids. Deletions cut 2 bases from V and 8 bases from J, with 9 bases between. The CDR3, as DNA: TGTGCCTGGAGTAGAGGAGGAGAAAAACTGTTTTTT. It codes for CAWSRGGEKLFF.

The table lists this clonotype with many counts. V gene TRBV19 combines with J gene TRBJ1-4; 8 nucleotides line up with TRBD1. J lost 8 bases, V lost 5 bases, and 7 bases had no gene match. In germline, CDR1 is LNHDA, CDR2 SQIVND (reference sequence). This CDR3 region has 14 residues. CDR3 protein: CASSPRTGYEKLFF. Written as DNA, the CDR3 is TGTGCCAGTAGTCCTCGGACAGGGTACGAAAAACTGTTTTTT.